Below, 29 T cell receptor beta chains from the same sample are listed, as sequenced in a study of T cells after yellow fever vaccination. TCRdb itself ran the 5' RACE reads through MiXCR, one entry per CDR3 protein. The sample has nearly 550,000 distinct CDR3 sequences, 15% to 20% seen once. The specimen was PBMCs, collected 15 days after the yellow fever booster vaccination. The receptors were sampled from a man aged 25-45 years who received the YFV17D yellow fever vaccine.

This clonotype was observed a handful of times. This chain joins TRBV20-1 and TRBJ2-1; the D call may be TRBD1 or TRBD2 (5 bases each). The CDR3 runs 15 residues. CDR1 is DFQATT and CDR2 is SNEGSKA in the germline V gene (reference sequence). Trimming shortened V by 1 base and J by 1 base, and 11 bases separated the two germline ends. The CDR3 loop reads CSARAGTDSYNEQFF. The CDR3 nucleotides read TGCAGTGCTAGAGCCGGGACCGATTCCTACAATGAGCAGTTCTTC.

In this sample, this clonotype turned up a few times. The chain employs TRBV29-1 and TRBJ2-1, with 13 bases fitting TRBD2. J lost 6 bases, V lost 7 bases, and 6 bases had no gene match. Germline V gives CDR1 SQVTM, CDR2 ANQGSEA. There are 14 residues in the CDR3. The CDR3 DNA is TGCAGCGCCTTCGGACTAGCGGGAGTCAATGAGCAGTTCTTC. Its protein is CSAFGLAGVNEQFF.

The J gene is TRBJ2-3, the V gene TRBV3-1, with a weak D call TRBD2 (7 bases). The CDR3 contains 17 residues. The germline V and J ends were trimmed by 1 base and 0 bases, with 14 bases remaining between them. Germline V gene sequence: CDR1 LGHDT, CDR2 YNNKEL (reference sequence). The CDR3 nucleotides read TGTGCCAGCAGCCAAGGGGCGGGGGCCCCTAGCACAGATACGCAGTATTTT. Residues: CASSQGAGAPSTDTQYF.

In this sample, this clonotype turned up a few times. This chain joins TRBV7-2 and TRBJ2-7; perhaps TRBD2 as D (5 bases). The CDR3 totals 13 residues. Trimming stripped 3 bases from V and 2 bases from J, with 8 bases between. Germline CDR1 and CDR2: SGHTA and FQGNSA. CDR3 nucleotides: TGTGCCAGCAGCTTCCAGCGGACCTACGAGCAGTACTTC. Its translation is CASSFQRTYEQYF.

The V and J genes are TRBV4-1 and TRBJ2-1; tentatively, D is TRBD1 (5 bases). Germline CDR1 and CDR2: MGHRA and YSYEKL. The V end was cut by 0 bases, the J end by 6 bases, with 15 bases between. CDR3 length: 16 amino acids. Written as DNA, the CDR3 is TGCGCCAGCAGCCAAGACATGGACATTCGGCGCAATGAGCAGTTCTTC. It encodes CASSQDMDIRRNEQFF.

The chain couples TRBV11-2 to TRBJ1-4; TRBD1 is a possible D gene (5 bases). The CDR3 is made up of 14 amino acids. Germline V gene lookup returns CDR1 SGHAT and CDR2 FQNNGV. Trimming stripped 3 bases from V and 6 bases from J, with 11 bases between. In nucleotides, the CDR3 is TGTGCCAGCAGCTTTTCGGGGGTGGATGAAAAACTGTTTTTT. This sequence encodes CASSFSGVDEKLFF.

This chain joins TRBV19 and TRBJ1-5; 11 bases map to TRBD1. The CDR3 length is 14 residues. Germline V lookup: CDR1 LNHDA, CDR2 SQIVND (reference sequence). The ends lost 7 bases at V and 5 bases at J; junction bases unmatched: 4. CDR3 loop: CASTWTGGDQPQHF. The CDR3 nucleotides are TGTGCCAGTACCTGGACAGGGGGCGATCAGCCCCAGCATTTT.

A note on this clonotype: At one boundary the junction diverges from the germline segment, which might be a read error. The chain uses TRBV9 and TRBJ2-5; weak D call: TRBD1 (5 bases). The length of the CDR3 is 15 residues. CDR1 is SGDLS, CDR2 YYNGEE, per germline. CDR3 amino acids: CASSPEVGAQDTQYF. CDR3 in DNA: TGTGCCAGCAGCCCAGAGGTAGGGGCCCAAGATACCCAGTACTTC.

This clonotype has more than one count but fewer than ten. This chain joins TRBV7-2 and TRBJ2-1; 7 bases align to TRBD2. Germline CDR1 reads SGHTA; CDR2 reads FQGNSA. CDR3 length equals 13 residues. J lost 1 base, V lost 8 bases, and 2 bases had no gene match. CDR3 nucleotides: TGTGCCAGCTCGGGGGGATCCTACAATGAGCAGTTCTTC. Translated, it gives CASSGGSYNEQFF. The whole variable domain, filled in from reference TRBV7-2 and TRBJ2-1, reads GAGVSQSPSNKVTEKGKDVELRCDPISGHTALYWYRQSLGQGLEFLIYFQGNSAPDKSGLPSDRFSAERTGGSVSTLTIQRTQQEDSAVYLCASSGGSYNEQFFGPGTRLTVL.

This clonotype has just a few counts. This sequence joins TRBV28 and TRBJ2-6; the D gene is possibly TRBD2 (6 bases). Germline V gene data show CDR1 as MDHEN and CDR2 as SYDVKM. The V gene lost 7 bases and the J gene lost 0 bases, with 19 bases spanning the gap. This CDR3 is 18 amino acids long. The DNA for the CDR3 is TGTGCCAGCAACTCCCCCCGGGAGCCCATCTCTGGGGCCAACGTCCTGACTTTC. It translates to CASNSPREPISGANVLTF.

This clonotype was counted a few times. The chain joins TRBV5-4 to TRBJ2-1, with D unclear. CDR1 SGHNT and CDR2 YYREEE come from the germline V gene (reference sequence). The CDR3 consists of 13 residues. Trimming removed 1 base from V and 4 bases from J, with 6 bases in between. The CDR3 region has the DNA TGTGCCAGCAGCTTGCAACCGTACAATGAGCAGTTCTTC. Translated: CASSLQPYNEQFF.

This clonotype occurred a few times. The chain recombines TRBV20-1 with TRBJ1-2; no clear D gene. V gave up 0 bases and J gave up 0 bases, with 5 bases separating them. CDR3 length: 13 residues. In germline, CDR1 is DFQATT, CDR2 SNEGSKA (reference sequence). CDR3 sequence (DNA): TGCAGTGCTAGAGACAGAACTAACTATGGCTACACCTTC. Encoded protein: CSARDRTNYGYTF.

Only a few counts were recorded for this clonotype. The rearrangement uses TRBV29-1 and TRBJ2-3, with unresolved D. Trimming left V 0 bases short and J 4 bases short, with 17 bases between. CDR1 is SQVTM and CDR2 is ANQGSEA in the germline V gene. The CDR3 loop spans 16 amino acids. The CDR3 DNA follows: TGCAGCGTTGAAGATCTTGTACACTTAGTCCCAGATACGCAGTATTTT. Translation gives CSVEDLVHLVPDTQYF.

This clonotype was observed a handful of times. This chain uses TRBV29-1 with TRBJ2-6; no definite D call. V gave up 4 bases and J gave up 0 bases, with 28 bases separating them. The germline CDR1 and CDR2 sequences are SQVTM and ANQGSEA. The CDR3 has 21 amino acids. Here the CDR3 DNA reads TGCAGCGTTGCCTGGGATATCGGACCTCTCAGGCTAATCTCTGGGGCCAACGTCCTGACTTTC. Its translation: CSVAWDIGPLRLISGANVLTF.

The V and J genes are TRBV12-3 or TRBV12-4 and TRBJ2-3; 13 bases are a match to TRBD2. With 5 bases clipped from V and 5 bases from J, the junction kept 4 bases outside the gene matches. This CDR3 has 15 residues. CDR3 nucleotide sequence: TGTGCCAGCAGTCAACTAGCGGGAGGGGGAGATACGCAGTATTTT. Translated: CASSQLAGGGDTQYF.

The CDR3 loop is CAWSFNTDTQYF. CDR3 nucleotides: TGTGCCTGGAGTTTCAATACAGATACGCAGTATTTT. The chain employs TRBV30 and TRBJ2-3; D unresolved. This CDR3 is 12 amino acids long. V was trimmed by 2 bases and J by 3 bases, leaving 6 bases between them. Germline CDR1 GTSNPN, CDR2 SVGIG (reference sequence).

The chain is built from TRBV18 and TRBJ2-7; unclear D gene. Per germline, CDR1 KGHSH and CDR2 LQKENI. V lost 2 bases and J 3 bases, leaving 8 bases between the germline ends. CDR3 size: 13 residues. CDR3 DNA: TGTGCCAGCTCACCAAACGCAGACTACGAGCAGTACTTC. Its protein product is CASSPNADYEQYF. Variable domain in full (rest from reference TRBV18 and TRBJ2-7): NAGVMQNPRHLVRRRGQEARLRCSPMKGHSHVYWYRQLPEEGLKFMVYLQKENIIDESGMPKERFSAEFPKEGPSILRIQQVVRGDSAAYFCASSPNADYEQYFGPGTRLTVT.

This clonotype was seen a single time. The J gene is TRBJ2-7, the V gene TRBV28, with 9 bases identical to TRBD2. Per germline, CDR1 MDHEN and CDR2 SYDVKM. V lost 6 bases to trimming and J lost 1 base; unmatched junction nucleotides: 7. The length of the CDR3 is 15 residues. The chain's CDR3 is CASRDVTSGSYEQYF. For the CDR3, the DNA is TGTGCCAGCAGGGACGTTACTAGCGGGTCCTACGAGCAGTACTTC.

Points on this clonotype: Sequence at one end of the junction differs from germline and may be a read error. This sequence joins TRBV3-1 and TRBJ1-4; D ambiguous. Germline values: CDR1 LGHDT, CDR2 YNNKEL (reference sequence). This CDR3 has 15 amino acids. As DNA, the CDR3 is TGTACCAGCAGTTTAACGAGCTCAACTAATGAAAAACTGTTTTTT. Amino acids: CTSSLTSSTNEKLFF.

This clonotype turned up a few times. J is TRBJ1-2 and V is TRBV20-1; a possible D gene is TRBD1 (5 bases). The germline CDR1 and CDR2 sequences are DFQATT and SNEGSKA (reference sequence). The CDR3 loop spans 12 amino acids. V shed 6 bases and J shed 5 bases, with 13 bases lying between them. The CDR3 DNA reads as TGCAGTGCCCAGGGAGTAGAGTATGGCTACACCTTC. Protein sequence: CSAQGVEYGYTF.

This rearrangement joins TRBV6-1 to TRBJ2-7; D is tentatively TRBD1 or TRBD2 (5 bases each). Germline values: CDR1 MNHNS, CDR2 SASEGT. Trimming removed 7 bases from V and 9 bases from J, with 25 bases in between. The CDR3 totals 15 residues. CDR3 sequence (DNA): TGTGCCAGCATGAGAAGGGGAGTAGCGCTAGGTGGGCAGTACTTC. Translation: CASMRRGVALGGQYF.

This chain links TRBV29-1 with TRBJ2-3; D perhaps matches TRBD2 (5 bases). The CDR3 length is 12 residues. From germline, CDR1 is SQVTM and CDR2 ANQGSEA. Trimming removed 4 bases at V and 6 bases at J, with 11 bases between. CDR3 protein: CSVGTVSDTQYF. The CDR3 nucleotides are TGCAGCGTTGGGACTGTTAGTGATACGCAGTATTTT.

The CDR3 protein is CAISGRGSTSTDTQYF. The CDR3 bases are TGTGCCATCAGCGGTAGGGGATCGACCTCCACAGATACGCAGTATTTT. The chain couples TRBV10-3 to TRBJ2-3, with a possible D match to TRBD1 (5 bases). Looked up from germline, CDR1 is ENHRY and CDR2 is SYGVKD. The CDR3 extends over 16 amino acids. V lost 6 bases to trimming and J lost 2 bases, with 18 bases between them.

This chain links TRBV11-2 with TRBJ2-6; maybe TRBD1 (5 bases). Germline V gene data show CDR1 as SGHAT and CDR2 as FQNNGV. This CDR3 is built from 18 residues. With 0 bases removed from V and 2 bases from J, the gap between germline ends came to 14 bases. The CDR3 protein is CASSLDFRQGAGANVLTF. As DNA, the CDR3 is TGTGCCAGCAGCTTAGATTTCCGCCAGGGTGCTGGGGCCAACGTCCTGACTTTC. The full variable domain, completed using reference TRBV11-2 and TRBJ2-6, is EAGVAQSPRYKIIEKRQSVAFWCNPISGHATLYWYQQILGQGPKLLIQFQNNGVVDDSQLPKDRFSAERLKGVDSTLKIQPAKLEDSAVYLCASSLDFRQGAGANVLTFGAGSRLTVL.

This clonotype was seen at least ten times. The rearrangement joins TRBV7-2 to TRBJ2-7; no clear D gene. This CDR3 has 15 residues. Germline V CDR1 and CDR2: SGHTA, FQGNSA. Trimming stripped 0 bases from V and 1 base from J, with 10 bases between. CDR3 bases: TGTGCCAGCAGCTTAGCGGAGCACCGATCCTACGAGCAGTACTTC. Translated, it gives CASSLAEHRSYEQYF.

This clonotype was detected ten times or more. CDR3 DNA: TGTGCCAGCAGTTTAGTCCTAGCGTCGTACAATGAGCAGTTCTTC. Translated: CASSLVLASYNEQFF. The V gene is TRBV27, the J gene TRBJ2-1; weak D call: TRBD2 (6 bases). Per the germline V gene, CDR1 is MNHEY and CDR2 is SMNVEV (reference sequence). CDR3 size: 15 residues. Trimming removed 2 bases from V and 4 bases from J, with 12 bases in between.

The rearrangement links TRBV28 to TRBJ2-5, with D perhaps matching TRBD1 or TRBD2 (5 bases each). V dropped 4 bases and J dropped 5 bases, with 14 bases sitting between them. Germline CDR1 and CDR2: MDHEN and SYDVKM. There are 14 residues in the CDR3. CDR3 sequence reads: CASSSAGGWETQYF. The CDR3 nucleotides are TGTGCCAGCAGTTCGGCTGGGGGATGGGAGACCCAGTACTTC.

The chain links TRBV19 to TRBJ2-3; maybe TRBD1 (6 bases). CDR3 size: 15 residues. Germline V gene lookup returns CDR1 LNHDA and CDR2 SQIVND (reference sequence). V gave up 3 bases and J gave up 3 bases, with 13 bases separating them. The CDR3 loop reads CASSIGQGTTDTQYF. The CDR3, as DNA: TGTGCCAGTAGTATTGGGCAGGGGACGACAGATACGCAGTATTTT.

In its sample, this clonotype was seen a few times. The J gene is TRBJ2-1, the V gene TRBV5-1, with 7 bases lining up with TRBD2. Unmatched junction bases numbered 13, after V lost 4 bases and J lost 6 bases. This CDR3 has 16 amino acids. The germline V gene encodes CDR1 SGHRS and CDR2 YFSETQ. The CDR3: CASSLVVGGTGNEQFF. CDR3 DNA: TGCGCCAGCAGCCTTGTGGTGGGGGGGACGGGCAATGAGCAGTTCTTC.